This TCR beta chain was sequenced in a study of OX40 agonist ivuxolimab in advanced cancers. The V gene lost 3 bases and the J gene lost 6 bases, with 6 bases spanning the gap. Germline V gene lookup returns CDR1 DFQATT and CDR2 SNEGSKA (reference sequence). This CDR3 is 11 amino acids long. Notes on the study in general: CD8+ T cells were the subset that, on average, had more expanded clones than CD4+. Those patients achieving a partial response at 0.1-3.0 mg/kg showed among the lowest clonal expansion. Researchers did not determine the expanded peripheral T cells' antigen specificity.

In the case of this clone: The antigen is unknown.

Some clones are missing from TCRdb's copy, which holds only in-frame ones; the method was immunoSEQ multiplex PCR. Among fewer than 90,000 clones, 89% were seen once, and the ten largest hold 0.19%. The receptor was isolated from an adult with an advanced solid tumor such as melanoma, head and neck, liver or kidney cancer. Here the sequenced sample was CD4+ or CD8+ T cells sorted from blood, taken in a trial of the OX40 agonist ivuxolimab. The chain joins TRBV20-1 to TRBJ1-5; no clear D gene. DNA for the CDR3: TGCAGTGCTAGTAAGGGTCAGCCCCAGCATTTT. Translated, it gives CSASKGQPQHF.